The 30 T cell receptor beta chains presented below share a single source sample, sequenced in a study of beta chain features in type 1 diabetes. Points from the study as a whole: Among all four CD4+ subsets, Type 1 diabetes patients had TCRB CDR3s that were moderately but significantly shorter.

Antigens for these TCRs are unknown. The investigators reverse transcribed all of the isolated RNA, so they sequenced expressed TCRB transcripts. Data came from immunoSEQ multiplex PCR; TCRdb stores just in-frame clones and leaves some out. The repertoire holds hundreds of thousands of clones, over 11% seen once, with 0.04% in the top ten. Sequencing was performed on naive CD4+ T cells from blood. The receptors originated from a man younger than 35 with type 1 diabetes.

DNA for the CDR3: TGTGCCAGCAGCCAAGTGGTGAACACTGAAGCTTTCTTT. Protein product: CASSQVVNTEAFF. The genes are TRBV4-2 and TRBJ1-1; D ambiguous. Germline V gives CDR1 LGHNA, CDR2 YNFKEQ. The CDR3 is 13 residues long. With 1 base removed from V and 0 bases from J, the gap between germline ends came to 3 bases.

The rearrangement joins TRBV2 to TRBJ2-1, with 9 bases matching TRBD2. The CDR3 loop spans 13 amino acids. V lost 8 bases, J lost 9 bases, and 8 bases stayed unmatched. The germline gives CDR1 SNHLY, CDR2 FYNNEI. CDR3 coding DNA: TGTGCCAGCCTGGGACTAGCCAGTGTTGAGCAGTTCTTC. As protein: CASLGLASVEQFF.

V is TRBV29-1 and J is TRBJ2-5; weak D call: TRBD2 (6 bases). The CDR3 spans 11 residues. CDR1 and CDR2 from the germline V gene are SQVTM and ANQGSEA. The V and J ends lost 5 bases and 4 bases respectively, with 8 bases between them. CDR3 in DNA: TGCAGCGTTACGGAGGGAGAGACCCAGTACTTC. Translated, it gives CSVTEGETQYF.

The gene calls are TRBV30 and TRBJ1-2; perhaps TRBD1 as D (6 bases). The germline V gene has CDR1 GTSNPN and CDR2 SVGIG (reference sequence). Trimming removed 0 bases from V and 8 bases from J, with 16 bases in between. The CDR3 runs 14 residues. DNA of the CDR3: TGTGCCTGGAGTGTACACCAGGGGAATGGCGGCTACACCTTC. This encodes CAWSVHQGNGGYTF.

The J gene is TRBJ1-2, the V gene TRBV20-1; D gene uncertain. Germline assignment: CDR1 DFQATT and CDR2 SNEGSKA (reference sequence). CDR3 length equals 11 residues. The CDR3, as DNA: TGCACGATAGGGTTACACTATGGCTACACCTTC. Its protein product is CTIGLHYGYTF.

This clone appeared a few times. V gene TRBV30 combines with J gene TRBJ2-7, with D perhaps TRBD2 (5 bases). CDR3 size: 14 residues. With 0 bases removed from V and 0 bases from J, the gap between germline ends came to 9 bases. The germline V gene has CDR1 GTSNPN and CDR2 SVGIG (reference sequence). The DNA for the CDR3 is TGTGCCTGGAGTGTCAGCGCGGGCTCCTACGAGCAGTACTTC. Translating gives CAWSVSAGSYEQYF.

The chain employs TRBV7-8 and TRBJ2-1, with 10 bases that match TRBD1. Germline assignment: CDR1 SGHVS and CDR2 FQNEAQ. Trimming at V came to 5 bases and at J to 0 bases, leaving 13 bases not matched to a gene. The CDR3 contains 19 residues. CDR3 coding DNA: TGTGCCAGCAGCACACGTCCCGGGACAGGGGTCAGCTCCTACAATGAGCAGTTCTTC. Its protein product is CASSTRPGTGVSSYNEQFF. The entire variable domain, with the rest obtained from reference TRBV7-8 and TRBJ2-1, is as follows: GAGVSQSPRYKVAKRGQDVALRCDPISGHVSLFWYQQALGQGPEFLTYFQNEAQLDKSGLPSDRFFAERPEGSVSTLKIQRTQQEDSAVYLCASSTRPGTGVSSYNEQFFGPGTRLTVL.

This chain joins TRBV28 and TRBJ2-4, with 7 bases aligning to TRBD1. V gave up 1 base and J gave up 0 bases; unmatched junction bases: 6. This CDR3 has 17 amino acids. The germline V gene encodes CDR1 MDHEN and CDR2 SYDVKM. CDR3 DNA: TGTGCCAGCAGTTTATTGGAAGGGGGCAAAGCCAAAAACATTCAGTACTTC. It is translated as CASSLLEGGKAKNIQYF. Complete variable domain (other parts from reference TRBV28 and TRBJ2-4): DVKVTQSSRYLVKRTGEKVFLECVQDMDHENMFWYRQDPGLGLRLIYFSYDVKMKEKGDIPEGYSVSREKKERFSLILESASTNQTSMYLCASSLLEGGKAKNIQYFGAGTRLSVL.

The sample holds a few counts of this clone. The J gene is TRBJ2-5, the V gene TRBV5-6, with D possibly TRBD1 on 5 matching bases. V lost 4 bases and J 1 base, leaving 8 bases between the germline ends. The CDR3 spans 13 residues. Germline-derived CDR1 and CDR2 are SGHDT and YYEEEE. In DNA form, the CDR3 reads TGTGCCAGCAGCGCGGACATCCAAGAGACCCAGTACTTC. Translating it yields CASSADIQETQYF.

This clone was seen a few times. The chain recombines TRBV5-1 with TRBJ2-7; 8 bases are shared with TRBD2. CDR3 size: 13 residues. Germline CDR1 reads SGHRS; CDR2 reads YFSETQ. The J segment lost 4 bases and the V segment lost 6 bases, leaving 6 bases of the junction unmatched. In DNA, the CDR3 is TGCGCCAGCACCCTTAGCGGGGAATACGAGCAGTACTTC. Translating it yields CASTLSGEYEQYF.

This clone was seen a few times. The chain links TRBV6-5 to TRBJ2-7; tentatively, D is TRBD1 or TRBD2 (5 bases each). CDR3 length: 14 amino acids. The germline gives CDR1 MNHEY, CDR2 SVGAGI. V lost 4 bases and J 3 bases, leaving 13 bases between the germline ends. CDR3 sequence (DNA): TGTGCCAGCAGTTCCCGGGACGGTTACTACGAGCAGTACTTC. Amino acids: CASSSRDGYYEQYF.

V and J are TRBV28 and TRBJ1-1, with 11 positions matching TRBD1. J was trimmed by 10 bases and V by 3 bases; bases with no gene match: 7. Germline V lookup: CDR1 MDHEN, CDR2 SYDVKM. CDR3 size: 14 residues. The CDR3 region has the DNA TGTGCCAGCAGTTTGTCCGGGACAGGGGGTTCAGCTTTCTTT. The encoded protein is CASSLSGTGGSAFF.

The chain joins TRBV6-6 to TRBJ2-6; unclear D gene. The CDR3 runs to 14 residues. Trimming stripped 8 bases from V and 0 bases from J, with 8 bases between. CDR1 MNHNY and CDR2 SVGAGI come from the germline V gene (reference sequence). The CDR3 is CASLTTSGANVLTF. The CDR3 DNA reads TGTGCCAGCCTGACGACCTCTGGGGCCAACGTCCTGACTTTC.

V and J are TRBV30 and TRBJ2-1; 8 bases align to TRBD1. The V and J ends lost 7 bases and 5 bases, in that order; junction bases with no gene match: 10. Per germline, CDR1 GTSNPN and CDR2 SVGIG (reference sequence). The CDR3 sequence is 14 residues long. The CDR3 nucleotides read TGTGCCTCGCCAGGGGGCGTTGGCCACAATGAGCAGTTCTTC. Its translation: CASPGGVGHNEQFF. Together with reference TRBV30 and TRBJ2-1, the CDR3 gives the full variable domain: SQTIHQWPATLVQPVGSPLSLECTVEGTSNPNLYWYRQAAGRGLQLLFYSVGIGQISSEVPQNLSASRPQDRQFILSSKKLLLSDSGFYLCASPGGVGHNEQFFGPGTRLTVL.

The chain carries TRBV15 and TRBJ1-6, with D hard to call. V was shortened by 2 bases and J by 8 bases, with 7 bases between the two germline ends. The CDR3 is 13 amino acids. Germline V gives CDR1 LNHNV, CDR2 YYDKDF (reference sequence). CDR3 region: CATSRQDYSPLHF. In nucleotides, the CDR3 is TGTGCCACCAGCAGACAGGATTATTCACCCCTCCACTTT.

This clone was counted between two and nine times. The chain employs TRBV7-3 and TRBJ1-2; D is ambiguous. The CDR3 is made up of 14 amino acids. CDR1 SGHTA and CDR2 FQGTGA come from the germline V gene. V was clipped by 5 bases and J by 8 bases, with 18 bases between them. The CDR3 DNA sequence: TGTGCCAGCAGCCCAGGACCGAACTTGGGGGGCTACACCTTC. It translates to CASSPGPNLGGYTF.

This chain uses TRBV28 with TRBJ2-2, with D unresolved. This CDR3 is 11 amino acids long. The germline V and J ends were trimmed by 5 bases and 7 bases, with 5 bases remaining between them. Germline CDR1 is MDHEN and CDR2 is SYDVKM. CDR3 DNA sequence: TGTGCCAGCAGTAAGGGCGGGGAGCTGTTTTTT. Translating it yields CASSKGGELFF.

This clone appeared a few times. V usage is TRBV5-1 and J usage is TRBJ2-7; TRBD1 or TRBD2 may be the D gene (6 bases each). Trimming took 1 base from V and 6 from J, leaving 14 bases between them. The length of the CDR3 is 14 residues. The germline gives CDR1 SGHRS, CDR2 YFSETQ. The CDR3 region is CASSLSMEGGEQYF. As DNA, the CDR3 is TGCGCCAGCAGCTTGAGTATGGAGGGGGGCGAGCAGTACTTC. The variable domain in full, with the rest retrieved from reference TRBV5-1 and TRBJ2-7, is KAGVTQTPRYLIKTRGQQVTLSCSPISGHRSVSWYQQTPGQGLQFLFEYFSETQRNKGNFPGRFSGRQFSNSRSEMNVSTLELGDSALYLCASSLSMEGGEQYFGPGTRLTVT.

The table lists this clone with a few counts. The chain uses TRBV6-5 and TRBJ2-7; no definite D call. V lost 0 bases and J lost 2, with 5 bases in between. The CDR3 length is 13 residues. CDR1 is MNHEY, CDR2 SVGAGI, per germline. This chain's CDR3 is CASSYSGTYEQYF. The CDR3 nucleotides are TGTGCCAGCAGTTACTCCGGAACCTACGAGCAGTACTTC.

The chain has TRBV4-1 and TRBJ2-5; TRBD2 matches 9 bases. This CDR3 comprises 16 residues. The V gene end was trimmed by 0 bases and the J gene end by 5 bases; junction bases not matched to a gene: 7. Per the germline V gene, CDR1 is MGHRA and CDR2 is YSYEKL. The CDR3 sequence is CASSQDGSGGVETQYF. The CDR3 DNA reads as TGCGCCAGCAGCCAAGATGGTAGCGGGGGAGTGGAGACCCAGTACTTC.

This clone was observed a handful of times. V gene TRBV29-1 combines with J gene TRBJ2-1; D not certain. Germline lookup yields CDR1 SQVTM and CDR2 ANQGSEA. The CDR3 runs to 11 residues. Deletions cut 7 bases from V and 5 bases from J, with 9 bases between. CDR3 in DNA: TGCAGCGCCCGATCAGACAATGAGCAGTTCTTC. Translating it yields CSARSDNEQFF.

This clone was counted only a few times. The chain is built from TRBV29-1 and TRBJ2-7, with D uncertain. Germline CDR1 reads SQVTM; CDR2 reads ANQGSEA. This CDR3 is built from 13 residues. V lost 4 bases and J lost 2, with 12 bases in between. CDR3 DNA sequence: TGCAGCGTTGTAGGGCCTCCCCCCTACGAGCAGTACTTC. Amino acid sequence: CSVVGPPPYEQYF.

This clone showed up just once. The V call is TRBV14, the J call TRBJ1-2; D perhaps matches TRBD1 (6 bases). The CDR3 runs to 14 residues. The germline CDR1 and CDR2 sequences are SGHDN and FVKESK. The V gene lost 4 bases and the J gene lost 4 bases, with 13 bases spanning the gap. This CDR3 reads CASSPPGGAYGYTF. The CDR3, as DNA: TGTGCCAGCAGCCCTCCGGGGGGGGCCTATGGCTACACCTTC.

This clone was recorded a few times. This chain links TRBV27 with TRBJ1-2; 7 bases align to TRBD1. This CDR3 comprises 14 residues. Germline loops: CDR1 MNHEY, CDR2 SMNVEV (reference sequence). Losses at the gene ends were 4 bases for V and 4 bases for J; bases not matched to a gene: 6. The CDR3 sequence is CASSSLKGAYGYTF. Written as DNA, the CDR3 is TGTGCCAGCAGTTCCCTAAAGGGGGCCTATGGCTACACCTTC.

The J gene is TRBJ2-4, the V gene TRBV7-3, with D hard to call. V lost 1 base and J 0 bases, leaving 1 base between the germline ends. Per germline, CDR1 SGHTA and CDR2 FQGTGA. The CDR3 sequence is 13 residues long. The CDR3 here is CASSLRAKNIQYF. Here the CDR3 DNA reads TGTGCCAGCAGCTTAAGAGCCAAAAACATTCAGTACTTC.

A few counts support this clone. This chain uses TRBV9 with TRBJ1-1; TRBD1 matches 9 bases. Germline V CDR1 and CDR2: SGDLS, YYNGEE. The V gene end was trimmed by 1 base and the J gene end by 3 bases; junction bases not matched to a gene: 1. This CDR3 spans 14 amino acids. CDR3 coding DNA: TGTGCCAGCAGCGTAAGGACAGGGGACACTGAAGCTTTCTTT. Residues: CASSVRTGDTEAFF.

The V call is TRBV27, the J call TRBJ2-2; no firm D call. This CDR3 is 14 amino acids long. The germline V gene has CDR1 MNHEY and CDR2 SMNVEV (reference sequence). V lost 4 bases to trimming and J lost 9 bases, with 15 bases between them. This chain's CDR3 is CASSSTVEGRELFF. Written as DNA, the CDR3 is TGTGCCAGCAGTTCGACGGTGGAAGGCCGGGAGCTGTTTTTT.

The CDR3 protein is CASSEGTATPYEQYF. CDR3 nucleotides: TGTGCCAGCAGCGAAGGGACAGCTACTCCCTACGAGCAGTACTTC. V gene TRBV28 combines with J gene TRBJ2-7, with 7 bases lining up with TRBD1. J lost 2 bases, V lost 6 bases, and 10 bases had no gene match. The CDR3 extends over 15 amino acids. Germline-derived CDR1 and CDR2 are MDHEN and SYDVKM.

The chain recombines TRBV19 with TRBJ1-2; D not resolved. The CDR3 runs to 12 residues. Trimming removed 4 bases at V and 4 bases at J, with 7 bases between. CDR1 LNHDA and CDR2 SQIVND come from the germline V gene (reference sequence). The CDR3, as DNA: TGTGCCAGTAGTACTCGGAGCTATGGCTACACCTTC. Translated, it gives CASSTRSYGYTF.

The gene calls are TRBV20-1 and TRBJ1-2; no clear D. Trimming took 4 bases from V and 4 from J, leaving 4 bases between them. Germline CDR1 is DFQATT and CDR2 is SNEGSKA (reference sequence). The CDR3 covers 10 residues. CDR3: CSAIAYGYTF. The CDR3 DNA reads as TGCAGTGCTATCGCCTATGGCTACACCTTC.